A single sample gave rise to the 8 T cell receptor beta chains below, sequenced in a study of CD8 T cells in Susac syndrome. Random hexamers primed reverse transcription of 0.5 to 1 ug RNA. Each CDR3 protein is one row after TCRdb ran MiXCR on the immunoSEQ multiplex PCR reads. This sample has some 400,000 distinct CDR3 sequences, with around 83% found just once. Sequenced sample: CD8+ T cells from PBMCs. The receptors here all came from a human donor with multiple sclerosis.

With respect to this clonotype: A single base separates this from a much larger clone, so it may be a read error. The chain has TRBV7-9 and TRBJ2-2; D gene ambiguous. This CDR3 region has 12 residues. The germline V gene has CDR1 SEHNR and CDR2 FQNEAQ (reference sequence). Trimming took 5 bases from V and 3 from J, leaving 4 bases between them. The CDR3 loop reads CASSTYTGELFF. As DNA, the CDR3 is TGTGCCAGCAGCACCTACACCGGGGAGCTGTTTTTT. Variable domain in full (rest from reference TRBV7-9 and TRBJ2-2): DTGVSQNPRHKITKRGQNVTFRCDPISEHNRLYWYRQTLGQGPEFLTYFQNEAQLEKSRLLSDRFSAERPKGSFSTLEIQRTEQGDSAMYLCASSTYTGELFFGEGSRLTVL.

The gene calls are TRBV12-3 or TRBV12-4 and TRBJ1-2; D ambiguous. The CDR3 has 15 residues. The ends were cut back, 5 bases at V and 4 bases at J, with 17 bases in the middle. The CDR3, as DNA: TGTGCCAGCAGTCGGATCTTAGACGGGATCTATGGCTACACCTTC. Its protein product is CASSRILDGIYGYTF.

This chain links TRBV7-6 with TRBJ2-7; 8 bases are shared with TRBD1. CDR1 and CDR2 (germline): SGHVS, FNYEAQ. The CDR3 extends over 15 amino acids. Losses at the gene ends were 5 bases for V and 2 bases for J; bases not matched to a gene: 8. CDR3 nucleotide sequence: TGTGCCAGCAGCCCGACAGGGGAAGAGACCTACGAGCAGTACTTC. The encoded protein is CASSPTGEETYEQYF.

The V and J genes are TRBV9 and TRBJ2-3; no clear D. The germline V gene has CDR1 SGDLS and CDR2 YYNGEE. The CDR3 covers 15 residues. The V end lost 0 bases, the J end lost 2 bases, and 10 bases lay between the germline ends. The DNA of the CDR3 is TGTGCCAGCAGCGTAGCAGGTCTACACACAGATACGCAGTATTTT. This codes for CASSVAGLHTDTQYF.

This clonotype was counted only a few times. The gene calls are TRBV5-5 and TRBJ1-1; D is ambiguous. CDR3 length equals 12 residues. Trimming shortened V by 4 bases and J by 6 bases, and 10 bases separated the two germline ends. Per germline, CDR1 SGHKS and CDR2 YYEKEE (reference sequence). CDR3 nucleotides: TGTGCCAGCAGCCTGACCGGGGCTGAAGCTTTCTTT. The encoded protein is CASSLTGAEAFF.

The chain recombines TRBV27 with TRBJ1-6, with 9 bases matching TRBD1. Unmatched junction bases numbered 8, after V lost 7 bases and J lost 4 bases. Germline CDR1 reads MNHEY; CDR2 reads SMNVEV (reference sequence). The CDR3 is made up of 16 amino acids. CDR3 DNA: TGTGCCAGCACCTCGACAGGGGGAGATTATAATTCACCCCTCCACTTT. As protein: CASTSTGGDYNSPLHF.

The chain combines TRBV27 with TRBJ2-7, with D possibly being TRBD2 (6 bases). Trimming removed 5 bases from V and 4 bases from J, with 18 bases in between. The CDR3 contains 15 residues. Germline CDR1 reads MNHEY; CDR2 reads SMNVEV (reference sequence). This CDR3 is CASSPAGLARYEQYF. The CDR3 DNA reads TGTGCCAGCAGTCCCGCGGGGCTAGCGAGGTACGAGCAGTACTTC.

The chain couples TRBV29-1 to TRBJ2-1; D remains unclear. V shed 1 base and J shed 6 bases, with 10 bases lying between them. Germline V CDR1 and CDR2: SQVTM, ANQGSEA. CDR3 length: 13 residues. DNA for the CDR3: TGCAGCGTTGAAGCCCATGTCCCCAATGAGCAGTTCTTC. It encodes CSVEAHVPNEQFF.